The 27 T cell receptor beta chains below come from one sample, sequenced in a study of T cells after somatic rescue of genetic block. TCRdb keeps only in-frame clones here, not all; method: immunoSEQ multiplex PCR. The data hold some 14,000 clones, with under 75% observed a single time. The sequencing input was peripheral blood mononuclear cells (PBMCs). The receptors were sampled from a boy between 5 and 17 years old.

This clone was detected once. The chain combines TRBV6-5 with TRBJ1-5; D call uncertain. The CDR3 contains 16 residues. The V gene lost 0 bases and the J gene lost 4 bases, with 13 bases spanning the gap. CDR1 is MNHEY and CDR2 is SVGAGI in the germline V gene. CDR3 loop: CASSYSWAGPNQPQHF. The CDR3 region has the DNA TGTGCCAGCAGTTACTCTTGGGCGGGCCCGAATCAGCCCCAGCATTTT.

This clone was seen a few times. The genes are TRBV14 and TRBJ2-1, with D possibly matching TRBD2 (6 bases). Germline V gives CDR1 SGHDN, CDR2 FVKESK. The V end lost 4 bases, the J end lost 3 bases, and 10 bases lay between the germline ends. The CDR3 is 14 residues long. The CDR3 sequence: CASSRDLNYNEQFF. In DNA, the CDR3 is TGTGCCAGCAGCCGGGACTTAAACTACAATGAGCAGTTCTTC.

The chain employs TRBV28 and TRBJ1-5; D unresolved. V lost 5 bases and J lost 3, with 11 bases in between. Per germline, CDR1 MDHEN and CDR2 SYDVKM. This CDR3 contains 14 residues. DNA for the CDR3: TGTGCCAGCAGTAACTTCCCGACCAATCAGCCCCAGCATTTT. Amino acids: CASSNFPTNQPQHF.

The gene calls are TRBV6-5 and TRBJ1-3, with a weak D call TRBD1 (6 bases). Germline V lookup: CDR1 MNHEY, CDR2 SVGAGI. Trimming pared 4 bases from V and 4 bases from J, leaving 11 bases between. This CDR3 comprises 14 residues. The CDR3 nucleotides are TGTGCCAGCAGTTCACAGGGTTTCGGAAACACCATATATTTT. Translated: CASSSQGFGNTIYF.

The chain uses TRBV19 and TRBJ2-5; TRBD1 matches 8 bases. V trimming: 4 bases; J trimming: 1 base; junction bases outside the gene matches: 8. Germline loops: CDR1 LNHDA, CDR2 SQIVND (reference sequence). The CDR3 is 16 residues long. The CDR3: CASSRPGQALQETQYF. The CDR3 DNA reads as TGTGCCAGTAGTAGGCCGGGACAGGCGCTCCAAGAGACCCAGTACTTC.

The chain carries TRBV6-1 and TRBJ2-7, with 7 bases matching TRBD2. CDR1 and CDR2 from the germline V gene are MNHNS and SASEGT. The CDR3 runs to 16 residues. The J segment lost 5 bases and the V segment lost 2 bases, leaving 12 bases of the junction unmatched. CDR3 protein: CASSEQVSRLADEQYF. The CDR3, as DNA: TGTGCCAGCAGTGAACAGGTCTCGCGGCTAGCGGACGAGCAGTACTTC.

The rearrangement uses TRBV5-1 and TRBJ1-2; perhaps TRBD1 as D (5 bases). This CDR3 is built from 13 residues. V was clipped by 0 bases and J by 10 bases, with 13 bases between them. Germline CDR1 SGHRS, CDR2 YFSETQ. In nucleotides, the CDR3 is TGCGCCAGCAGCTTGGCTGGCGGGGGGGACTACACCTTC. It is translated as CASSLAGGGDYTF.

The gene calls are TRBV6-5 and TRBJ1-1; 7 bases match TRBD1. The germline gives CDR1 MNHEY, CDR2 SVGAGI. The CDR3 totals 16 residues. The V gene end was trimmed by 0 bases and the J gene end by 0 bases; junction bases not matched to a gene: 4. As DNA, the CDR3 is TGTGCCAGCAGTTACTCGAAGGGGGCAGTGAACACTGAAGCTTTCTTT. Its translation: CASSYSKGAVNTEAFF.

The chain couples TRBV7-3 to TRBJ2-3; D may be TRBD2 (5 bases). This CDR3 is built from 14 residues. V dropped 2 bases and J dropped 2 bases, with 8 bases sitting between them. Germline V gene lookup returns CDR1 SGHTA and CDR2 FQGTGA. CDR3 loop: CASSLGSPTDTQYF. CDR3 DNA sequence: TGTGCCAGCAGCTTAGGGAGCCCCACAGATACGCAGTATTTT.

This chain links TRBV2 with TRBJ2-1; either TRBD1 or TRBD2 may supply D (6 bases each). Germline V CDR1 and CDR2: SNHLY, FYNNEI. The V end lost 9 bases, the J end lost 4 bases, and 16 bases lay between the germline ends. The CDR3 spans 14 residues. CDR3 sequence: CARGGTNAYNEQFF. The DNA of the CDR3 is TGTGCCAGAGGGGGGACAAACGCATACAATGAGCAGTTCTTC.

The DNA for the CDR3 is TGTGCCAGCAGTCTAGGGACAGGAGTGAAGGGGAACACCGGGGAGCTGTTTTTT. Translated, it gives CASSLGTGVKGNTGELFF. The chain joins TRBV7-7 to TRBJ2-2; 8 positions match TRBD1. Trimming removed 6 bases from V and 1 base from J; junction bases left unmatched: 13. Looked up from germline, CDR1 is SSHAT and CDR2 is FNYEAQ (reference sequence). CDR3 length equals 18 residues.

The chain uses TRBV6-5 and TRBJ2-4; D is uncertain. Germline V lookup: CDR1 MNHEY, CDR2 SVGAGI. The CDR3 spans 15 residues. V was pared by 0 bases and J by 0 bases, with 6 bases between. In DNA, the CDR3 is TGTGCCAGCAGTTACTCGACCGTAGCCAAAAACATTCAGTACTTC. This translates into CASSYSTVAKNIQYF.

This clone was recorded a few times. The V gene is TRBV10-3, the J gene TRBJ2-4; D ambiguous. V was trimmed by 0 bases and J by 8 bases, leaving 14 bases between them. This CDR3 spans 15 amino acids. Per the germline V gene, CDR1 is ENHRY and CDR2 is SYGVKD. The CDR3 loop is CAISESGFTGDIQYF. In DNA, the CDR3 is TGTGCCATCAGTGAGTCCGGTTTTACTGGAGACATTCAGTACTTC.

The V call is TRBV6-1, the J call TRBJ1-1; D possibly corresponds to TRBD1 (6 bases). The CDR3 is 13 amino acids. Trimming took off 7 bases at V and 1 base at J, with 10 bases between the two ends. Germline V CDR1 and CDR2: MNHNS, SASEGT. The CDR3 sequence is CASKPGANTEAFF. The CDR3, as DNA: TGTGCCAGCAAGCCAGGGGCGAACACTGAAGCTTTCTTT.

This clone came up a few times. The chain couples TRBV6-6 to TRBJ1-2; no definite D call. This CDR3 is built from 15 residues. V was shortened by 0 bases and J by 4 bases, with 12 bases between the two germline ends. Germline CDR1 is MNHNY and CDR2 is SVGAGI (reference sequence). Here the CDR3 DNA reads TGTGCCAGCAGTTACTCGTGGCGAGAAGGCTATGGCTACACCTTC. This codes for CASSYSWREGYGYTF.

The chain has TRBV6-1 and TRBJ2-3; D might be TRBD2 (6 bases). Trimming shortened V by 3 bases and J by 0 bases, and 13 bases separated the two germline ends. Germline CDR1 MNHNS, CDR2 SASEGT. CDR3 length equals 16 residues. The chain's CDR3 is CASSEEQGTSTDTQYF. The CDR3 bases are TGTGCCAGCAGTGAGGAGCAAGGGACTAGCACAGATACGCAGTATTTT.

The V call is TRBV10-2, the J call TRBJ1-5; no clear D gene. The V end lost 0 bases, the J end lost 2 bases, and 5 bases lay between the germline ends. The CDR3 spans 14 residues. In germline, CDR1 is WSHSY, CDR2 SAAADI. This CDR3 reads CASSESGGNQPQHF. For the CDR3, the DNA is TGCGCCAGCAGTGAGTCAGGCGGCAATCAGCCCCAGCATTTT.

This clone has a single count. The chain recombines TRBV2 with TRBJ1-1; maybe TRBD1 (5 bases). The ends were cut back, 3 bases at V and 6 bases at J, with 11 bases in the middle. Germline V CDR1 and CDR2: SNHLY, FYNNEI. The CDR3 is 13 residues long. The CDR3 DNA is TGTGCCAGCAGTGACAGGGAGGTGGCTGAAGCTTTCTTT. This encodes CASSDREVAEAFF.

The CDR3 nucleotides read TGTGCCAGCAGTTACCGGACACTGGGGGACTATGGCTACACCTTC. This gives the protein CASSYRTLGDYGYTF. The chain links TRBV6-5 to TRBJ1-2; tentative D call: TRBD1 (5 bases). Trimming removed 2 bases from V and 3 bases from J, with 13 bases in between. There are 15 residues in the CDR3. CDR1 is MNHEY, CDR2 SVGAGI, per germline.

The rearrangement joins TRBV9 to TRBJ2-7; unclear D gene. This CDR3 has 15 amino acids. Germline V gene lookup returns CDR1 SGDLS and CDR2 YYNGEE. V lost 2 bases and J 5 bases, leaving 17 bases between the germline ends. CDR3 DNA sequence: TGTGCCAGCAGCGTCAGTCGGGCGAAGCGTAACGAGCAGTACTTC. Translation: CASSVSRAKRNEQYF.

The chain couples TRBV28 to TRBJ2-7, with D uncertain. V was trimmed by 1 base and J by 3 bases, leaving 13 bases between them. CDR1 and CDR2 (germline): MDHEN, SYDVKM. The CDR3 contains 15 residues. CDR3 residues: CASSLYKHYVYEQYF. In DNA form, the CDR3 reads TGTGCCAGCAGTTTATACAAACACTACGTCTACGAGCAGTACTTC.

This clone was seen a few times. CDR3 in amino acids: CASSLLLAGGLDTQYF. The DNA for the CDR3 is TGTGCCAGCAGCTTACTCCTAGCGGGGGGGCTAGATACGCAGTATTTT. V is TRBV7-3 and J is TRBJ2-3; 12 bases fit TRBD2. The CDR3 consists of 16 residues. CDR1 and CDR2 from the germline V gene are SGHTA and FQGTGA. V shed 2 bases, J shed 5 bases, and the junction held 5 bases outside the gene matches.

The V and J genes are TRBV18 and TRBJ2-7; 7 bases fit TRBD1. This CDR3 region has 13 residues. The V gene end was trimmed by 3 bases and the J gene end by 2 bases; junction bases not matched to a gene: 1. The germline gives CDR1 KGHSH, CDR2 LQKENI. CDR3 loop: CASSPDRAYEQYF. Written as DNA, the CDR3 is TGTGCCAGCTCACCCGACAGGGCCTACGAGCAGTACTTC. Based on the CDR3 plus reference TRBV18 and TRBJ2-7, the full variable domain is NAGVMQNPRHLVRRRGQEARLRCSPMKGHSHVYWYRQLPEEGLKFMVYLQKENIIDESGMPKERFSAEFPKEGPSILRIQQVVRGDSAAYFCASSPDRAYEQYFGPGTRLTVT.

This chain links TRBV11-2 with TRBJ2-4; D is uncertain. The CDR3 is made up of 15 amino acids. V dropped 4 bases and J dropped 0 bases, with 10 bases sitting between them. Germline V gives CDR1 SGHAT, CDR2 FQNNGV. CDR3 nucleotide sequence: TGTGCCAGCAGCTCTAAGAAGGTAGCCAAAAACATTCAGTACTTC. It specifies CASSSKKVAKNIQYF.

V and J are TRBV7-6 and TRBJ1-2; D unclear. Trimming shortened V by 4 bases and J by 4 bases, and 7 bases separated the two germline ends. The CDR3 runs to 12 residues. In germline, CDR1 is SGHVS, CDR2 FNYEAQ. CDR3 sequence (DNA): TGTGCCAGCAGCTCGGCCCTCTATGGCTACACCTTC. Encoded protein: CASSSALYGYTF.

This chain links TRBV5-1 with TRBJ2-5; 11 bases match TRBD2. CDR1 is SGHRS, CDR2 YFSETQ, per germline. V lost 8 bases and J lost 2; bases outside the gene matches: 2. The length of the CDR3 is 13 residues. CDR3 in amino acids: CARGTSGQETQYF. In DNA form, the CDR3 reads TGCGCCAGGGGGACTAGCGGACAAGAGACCCAGTACTTC.

V and J are TRBV7-2 and TRBJ2-5; D remains unclear. Per germline, CDR1 SGHTA and CDR2 FQGNSA. V shed 2 bases and J shed 5 bases, with 9 bases lying between them. The CDR3 totals 13 residues. CDR3 in DNA: TGTGCCAGCAGCTTACTCCCCCTGGAGACCCAGTACTTC. Amino acids: CASSLLPLETQYF.